These 28 T cell receptor beta chains originate from one sample sequenced in a study of shared clonotypes between healthy human individuals. Sequencing was performed with immunoSEQ multiplex PCR; in TCRdb, only in-frame clones are kept and a portion is missing. The profile covers just under 350,000 clones, with more than 60% appearing a single time and around 9.3% taken by the ten largest. The sequencing input was memory CD4+ T cells sorted from blood. Subset defined: CD45RA-negative fraction. These receptors were taken from a man younger than 45 in good health.

This clone occurred once. The V and J genes are TRBV9 and TRBJ2-2; D remains unclear. This CDR3 comprises 13 residues. V lost 4 bases and J 6 bases, leaving 10 bases between the germline ends. Germline values: CDR1 SGDLS, CDR2 YYNGEE. This chain's CDR3 is CASSPYRAGELFF. The CDR3 DNA reads TGTGCCAGCAGCCCTTATAGGGCCGGGGAGCTGTTTTTT.

V usage is TRBV21-1 and J usage is TRBJ2-6; the D segment call TRBD1 is taken from the table without a DNA check. TRBV21-1 is annotated as a pseudogene. The CDR3 runs to 18 residues. CDR3 in amino acids: CASRGAGSPPLWANVLTF. The CDR3 nucleotides are TGTGCCAGCAGGGGGGCCGGGTCCCCGCCTCTCTGGGCCAACGTCCTGACTTTC.

The chain uses TRBV5-4 and TRBJ2-7; 11 bases agree with TRBD2. V shed 4 bases, J shed 0 bases, and the junction held 3 bases outside the gene matches. This CDR3 comprises 15 residues. Germline V gives CDR1 SGHNT, CDR2 YYREEE (reference sequence). The CDR3 sequence: CASSEGLADSYEQYF. The CDR3 coding sequence is TGTGCCAGCAGCGAGGGACTAGCGGACTCCTACGAGCAGTACTTC.

This sequence joins TRBV6-4 and TRBJ2-6, with D hard to call. CDR3 length: 15 residues. In germline, CDR1 is MRHNA, CDR2 SNTAGT. V lost 4 bases, J lost 2 bases, and 9 bases lay in between. The CDR3 DNA is TGTGCCAGCAGTGTCTCAGGCGCTGGGGCCAACGTCCTGACTTTC. Its protein product is CASSVSGAGANVLTF.

The rearrangement uses TRBV6-6 and TRBJ2-1; 7 positions match TRBD1. CDR3 length equals 14 residues. Trimming took 8 bases from V and 2 from J; bases not matched to a gene: 6. Looked up from germline, CDR1 is MNHNY and CDR2 is SVGAGI (reference sequence). The CDR3 DNA reads as TGTGCCAGCGCTCTGGGGACAGCCTACAATGAGCAGTTCTTC. This gives the protein CASALGTAYNEQFF.

The chain uses TRBV7-6 and TRBJ2-5; 9 bases are shared with TRBD1. Per the germline V gene, CDR1 is SGHVS and CDR2 is FNYEAQ. V lost 2 bases to trimming and J lost 4 bases; unmatched junction nucleotides: 8. The CDR3 spans 16 residues. The chain's CDR3 is CASSLNLQGAGETQYF. CDR3 bases: TGTGCCAGCAGCTTAAATCTACAGGGGGCAGGAGAGACCCAGTACTTC.

The chain joins TRBV6-1 to TRBJ1-5; 11 nucleotides align to TRBD1. Germline lookup yields CDR1 MNHNS and CDR2 SASEGT. This CDR3 is 15 amino acids long. V lost 7 bases and J lost 1; bases outside the gene matches: 3. The CDR3 DNA sequence: TGTGCCAGCAAGGGACAGGGGGGGAGCAATCAGCCCCAGCATTTT. Its translation is CASKGQGGSNQPQHF.

The chain joins TRBV7-9 to TRBJ2-5; D possibly uses TRBD1 or TRBD2 (6 bases each). V was clipped by 4 bases and J by 2 bases, with 11 bases between them. Germline CDR1 reads SEHNR; CDR2 reads FQNEAQ (reference sequence). The CDR3 is made up of 14 amino acids. The CDR3 DNA follows: TGTGCCAGCAGCTGGGGGGCGGGACAAGAGACCCAGTACTTC. Translating gives CASSWGAGQETQYF.

The chain combines TRBV27 with TRBJ1-1; D perhaps matches TRBD1 (5 bases). The CDR3 is 14 amino acids. Trimming pared 2 bases from V and 2 bases from J, leaving 9 bases between. Germline CDR1 is MNHEY and CDR2 is SMNVEV (reference sequence). The CDR3 loop is CASSLRQLNTEAFF. CDR3 bases: TGTGCCAGCAGTTTACGACAGCTTAACACTGAAGCTTTCTTT.

The rearrangement links TRBV20-1 to TRBJ2-1; D unclear. The CDR3 contains 11 residues. Between the trimmed V and J ends, which lost 1 base and 6 bases, there was a span of 4 bases. Germline V lookup: CDR1 DFQATT, CDR2 SNEGSKA (reference sequence). The CDR3 DNA follows: TGCAGTGCTAGAGTCGTCAATGAGCAGTTCTTC. Translated: CSARVVNEQFF.

The J gene is TRBJ2-1, the V gene TRBV27, with 8 bases aligning to TRBD2. CDR1 MNHEY and CDR2 SMNVEV come from the germline V gene (reference sequence). After removal of 0 bases from V and 8 bases from J, the junction contained 9 bases not matched to a gene. The CDR3 extends over 16 amino acids. DNA of the CDR3: TGTGCCAGCAGTTTATCGCTGGCGGGAGGCCTCGATGAGCAGTTCTTC. Protein sequence: CASSLSLAGGLDEQFF.

This clone occurred a few times. The rearrangement uses TRBV2 and TRBJ2-5; D remains ambiguous. The CDR3 is made up of 13 amino acids. V dropped 4 bases and J dropped 2 bases, with 8 bases sitting between them. The germline CDR1 and CDR2 sequences are SNHLY and FYNNEI. This chain's CDR3 is CASSVGRQETQYF. In DNA form, the CDR3 reads TGTGCCAGCAGTGTCGGCAGGCAAGAGACCCAGTACTTC.

In its sample, this clone was seen a few times. The chain has TRBV7-9 and TRBJ2-7; the D is unclear. CDR3 length: 15 residues. In germline, CDR1 is SEHNR, CDR2 FQNEAQ (reference sequence). Trimming left V 3 bases short and J 3 bases short, with 15 bases between. CDR3: CASSFSTLDLYEQYF. CDR3 coding DNA: TGTGCCAGCAGCTTCTCTACGCTGGACCTCTACGAGCAGTACTTC.

V gene TRBV5-5 combines with J gene TRBJ1-4, with D possibly TRBD1 on 5 matching bases. Per germline, CDR1 SGHKS and CDR2 YYEKEE (reference sequence). CDR3 length: 11 amino acids. Between the trimmed V and J ends, which lost 6 bases and 8 bases, there was a span of 8 bases. The CDR3 DNA follows: TGTGCCAGCACCTCAGGGGAAAAACTGTTTTTT. Translation: CASTSGEKLFF.

The V call is TRBV25-1, the J call TRBJ1-4; D unresolved. Trimming removed 3 bases at V and 4 bases at J, with 9 bases between. Germline-derived CDR1 and CDR2 are MGHDK and SYGVNS. The CDR3 contains 14 residues. The CDR3 sequence is CASSDGEGNEKLFF. CDR3 in DNA: TGTGCCAGCAGTGACGGGGAGGGTAATGAAAAACTGTTTTTT.

The rearrangement joins TRBV6-1 to TRBJ2-7; 10 bases map to TRBD2. V trimming: 4 bases; J trimming: 4 bases; junction bases outside the gene matches: 4. The CDR3 extends over 14 amino acids. CDR1 MNHNS and CDR2 SASEGT come from the germline V gene. CDR3 in amino acids: CASSAVAGGYEQYF. CDR3 sequence (DNA): TGTGCCAGCAGTGCCGTAGCGGGAGGTTACGAGCAGTACTTC.

The rearrangement joins TRBV5-5 to TRBJ1-2; maybe TRBD1 (6 bases). Trimming removed 0 bases at V and 6 bases at J, with 15 bases between. This CDR3 is 15 amino acids long. CDR1 and CDR2 from the germline V gene are SGHKS and YYEKEE (reference sequence). CDR3: CASSLDDAAGDGYTF. The CDR3 DNA follows: TGTGCCAGCAGCTTGGACGACGCGGCAGGGGATGGCTACACCTTC.

The chain carries TRBV5-1 and TRBJ2-1, with D perhaps TRBD2 (6 bases). CDR3 length equals 12 residues. V dropped 4 bases and J dropped 6 bases, with 8 bases sitting between them. The V gene's germline CDR1 is SGHRS and CDR2 YFSETQ. CDR3: CASSPEGNEQFF. CDR3 bases: TGCGCCAGCAGCCCGGAGGGCAATGAGCAGTTCTTC.

The CDR3 reads CASSNSQHSNQPQHF. In DNA form, the CDR3 reads TGTGCCAGTAGTAATTCCCAGCATAGCAATCAGCCCCAGCATTTT. The chain employs TRBV19 and TRBJ1-5; D gene ambiguous. The CDR3 is 15 residues long. Germline CDR1 reads LNHDA; CDR2 reads SQIVND (reference sequence). V shed 4 bases and J shed 0 bases, with 10 bases lying between them.

V usage is TRBV7-9 and J usage is TRBJ2-1, with a tentative D call TRBD2 (6 bases). Trimming stripped 0 bases from V and 0 bases from J, with 9 bases between. This CDR3 has 16 residues. Per the germline V gene, CDR1 is SEHNR and CDR2 is FQNEAQ (reference sequence). The CDR3 sequence is CASSLAATSSYNEQFF. The DNA for the CDR3 is TGTGCCAGCAGCTTAGCCGCGACTAGCTCCTACAATGAGCAGTTCTTC. The complete variable domain, with remaining parts taken from reference TRBV7-9 and TRBJ2-1, reads DTGVSQNPRHKITKRGQNVTFRCDPISEHNRLYWYRQTLGQGPEFLTYFQNEAQLEKSRLLSDRFSAERPKGSFSTLEIQRTEQGDSAMYLCASSLAATSSYNEQFFGPGTRLTVL.

This clone has only a few counts. V is TRBV2 and J is TRBJ2-2; a weak D match, TRBD2 (6 bases). CDR3 length: 15 amino acids. Germline CDR1 SNHLY, CDR2 FYNNEI. Trimming shortened V by 3 bases and J by 4 bases, and 12 bases separated the two germline ends. CDR3 bases: TGTGCCAGCAGTGAGGAGGGGAGGAGCACCGGGGAGCTGTTTTTT. Amino acid sequence: CASSEEGRSTGELFF. Supplemented by reference TRBV2 and TRBJ2-2, the full variable domain reads EPEVTQTPSHQVTQMGQEVILRCVPISNHLYFYWYRQILGQKVEFLVSFYNNEISEKSEIFDDQFSVERPDGSNFTLKIRSTKLEDSAMYFCASSEEGRSTGELFFGEGSRLTVL.

V and J are TRBV28 and TRBJ2-7; D unresolved. The CDR3 sequence is 16 residues long. Germline assignment: CDR1 MDHEN and CDR2 SYDVKM. Trimming took 1 base from V and 4 from J, leaving 17 bases between them. This chain's CDR3 is CASSLYPEVLKYEQYF. The DNA for the CDR3 is TGTGCCAGCAGTTTATACCCCGAAGTTCTCAAATACGAGCAGTACTTC.

This clone showed up just a few times. The rearrangement joins TRBV9 to TRBJ2-1; 10 positions agree with TRBD2. The germline CDR1 and CDR2 sequences are SGDLS and YYNGEE. V lost 2 bases, J lost 12 bases, and 8 bases stayed unmatched. The CDR3 runs 14 residues. Written as DNA, the CDR3 is TGTGCCAGCAGCGTGTCTAGCGGGAGAGTCGTGCAGTTCTTC. Residues: CASSVSSGRVVQFF.

V gene TRBV27 combines with J gene TRBJ2-7, with a possible D match to TRBD2 (6 bases). The V gene lost 8 bases and the J gene lost 3 bases, with 23 bases spanning the gap. Germline loops: CDR1 MNHEY, CDR2 SMNVEV (reference sequence). The CDR3 sequence is 16 residues long. CDR3 coding DNA: TGTGCCAGCCGTATCTGGAGCGGGTTAAGGGGCTACGAGCAGTACTTC. Its protein is CASRIWSGLRGYEQYF.

The V gene is TRBV2, the J gene TRBJ2-2; D is unclear. Trimming stripped 5 bases from V and 4 bases from J, with 5 bases between. Per the germline V gene, CDR1 is SNHLY and CDR2 is FYNNEI. The CDR3 loop spans 12 amino acids. The CDR3 protein is CASSKPTGELFF. CDR3 DNA sequence: TGTGCCAGCAGTAAACCCACCGGGGAGCTGTTTTTT.

This clone was picked up one time. The CDR3 region is CASSLDASSYNEQFF. CDR3 DNA: TGCGCCAGCAGCTTGGACGCGAGCTCCTACAATGAGCAGTTCTTC. The rearrangement uses TRBV5-1 and TRBJ2-1, with no clear D. The V gene lost 0 bases and the J gene lost 0 bases, with 7 bases spanning the gap. The CDR3 has 15 residues. Germline V gene data show CDR1 as SGHRS and CDR2 as YFSETQ.

In its sample, this clone was seen a few times. Here the CDR3 reads CASSTDSWSNQPQHF. CDR3 bases: TGTGCCAGTAGTACAGACAGTTGGAGCAATCAGCCCCAGCATTTT. This chain uses TRBV19 with TRBJ1-5, with a weak D call TRBD1 (5 bases). The CDR3 is 15 residues long. CDR1 LNHDA and CDR2 SQIVND come from the germline V gene (reference sequence). V lost 4 bases and J 1 base, leaving 11 bases between the germline ends.

V usage is TRBV9 and J usage is TRBJ1-2, with 7 nucleotides matching TRBD1. Germline V gives CDR1 SGDLS, CDR2 YYNGEE. The ends lost 6 bases at V and 4 bases at J; junction bases unmatched: 12. The CDR3 consists of 15 residues. The chain's CDR3 is CASTTTRGQSYGYTF. For the CDR3, the DNA is TGTGCCAGCACCACAACCCGGGGACAGTCCTATGGCTACACCTTC.